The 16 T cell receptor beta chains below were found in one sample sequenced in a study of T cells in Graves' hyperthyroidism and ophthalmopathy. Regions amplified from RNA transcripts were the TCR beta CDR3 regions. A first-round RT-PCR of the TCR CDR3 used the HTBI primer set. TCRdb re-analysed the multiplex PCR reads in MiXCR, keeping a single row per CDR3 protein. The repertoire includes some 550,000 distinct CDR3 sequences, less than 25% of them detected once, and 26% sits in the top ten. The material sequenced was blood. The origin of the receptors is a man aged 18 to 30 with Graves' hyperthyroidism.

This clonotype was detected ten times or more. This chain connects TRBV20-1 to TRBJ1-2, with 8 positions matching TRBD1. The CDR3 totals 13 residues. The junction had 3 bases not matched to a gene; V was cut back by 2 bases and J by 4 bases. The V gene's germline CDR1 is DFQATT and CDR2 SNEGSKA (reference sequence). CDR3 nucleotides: TGCAGTGCTAGAAGGGACAGGCTCTATGGCTACACCTTC. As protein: CSARRDRLYGYTF.

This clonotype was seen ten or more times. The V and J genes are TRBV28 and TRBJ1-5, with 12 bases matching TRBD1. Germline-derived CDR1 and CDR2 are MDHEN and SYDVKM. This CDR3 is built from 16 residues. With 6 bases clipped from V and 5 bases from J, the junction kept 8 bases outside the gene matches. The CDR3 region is CASSRTGQGADQPQHF. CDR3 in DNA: TGTGCCAGCAGCCGTACGGGACAGGGGGCTGATCAGCCCCAGCATTTT.

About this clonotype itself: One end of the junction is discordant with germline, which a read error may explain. DNA for the CDR3: TGCAGCGTTGAAGATGGTACAGGGATGAACACTGAAGCTTGCTTT. It is translated as CSVEDGTGMNTEACF. The V gene is TRBV29-1, the J gene TRBJ1-1, with D tentatively TRBD1 (6 bases). The CDR3 totals 15 residues. Germline V CDR1 and CDR2: SQVTM, ANQGSEA.

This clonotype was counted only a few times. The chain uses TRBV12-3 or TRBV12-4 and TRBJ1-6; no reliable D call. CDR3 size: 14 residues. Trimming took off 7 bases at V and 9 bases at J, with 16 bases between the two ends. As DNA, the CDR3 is TGTGCCAGCACCTCGGTTAGCCGGGGTTCACCCCTCCACTTT. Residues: CASTSVSRGSPLHF.

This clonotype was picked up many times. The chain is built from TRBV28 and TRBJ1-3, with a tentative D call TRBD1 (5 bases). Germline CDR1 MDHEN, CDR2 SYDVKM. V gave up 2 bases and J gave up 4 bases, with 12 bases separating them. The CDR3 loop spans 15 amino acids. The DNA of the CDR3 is TGTGCCAGCAGTTTAGGGGGTACCCAGGGAAACACCATATATTTT. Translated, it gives CASSLGGTQGNTIYF.

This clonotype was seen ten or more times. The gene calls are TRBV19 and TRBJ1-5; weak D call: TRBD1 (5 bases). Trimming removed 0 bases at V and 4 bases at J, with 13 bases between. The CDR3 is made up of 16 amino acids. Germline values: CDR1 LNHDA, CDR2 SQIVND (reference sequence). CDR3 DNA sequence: TGTGCCAGTAGTATAGAGGCAGGGAGGAGGAATCAGCCCCAGCATTTT. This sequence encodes CASSIEAGRRNQPQHF.

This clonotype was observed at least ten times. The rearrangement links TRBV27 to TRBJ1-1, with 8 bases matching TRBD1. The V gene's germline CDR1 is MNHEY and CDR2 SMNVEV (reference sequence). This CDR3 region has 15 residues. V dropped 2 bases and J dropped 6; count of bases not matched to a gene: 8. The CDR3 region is CASSLIQGAFSEAFF. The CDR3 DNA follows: TGTGCCAGCAGTTTAATCCAGGGGGCGTTCTCTGAAGCTTTCTTT.

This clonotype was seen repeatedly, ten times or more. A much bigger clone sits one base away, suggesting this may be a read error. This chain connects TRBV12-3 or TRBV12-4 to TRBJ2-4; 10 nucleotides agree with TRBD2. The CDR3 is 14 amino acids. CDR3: CASSRAGGLNIKYF. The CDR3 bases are TGTGCCAGCAGCCGAGCGGGGGGGTTAAACATTAAGTACTTC.

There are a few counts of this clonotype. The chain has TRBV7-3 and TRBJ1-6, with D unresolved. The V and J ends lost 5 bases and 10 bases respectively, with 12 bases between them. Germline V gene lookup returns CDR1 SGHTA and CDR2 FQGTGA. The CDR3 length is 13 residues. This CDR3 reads CASSPQRGSPLHF. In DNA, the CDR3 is TGTGCCAGCAGCCCTCAGCGAGGATCACCCCTCCACTTT.

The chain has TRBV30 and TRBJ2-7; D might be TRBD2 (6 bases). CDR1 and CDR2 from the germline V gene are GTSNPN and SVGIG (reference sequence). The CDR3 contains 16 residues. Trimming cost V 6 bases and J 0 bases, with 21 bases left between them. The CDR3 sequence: CACQSNRERGSYEQYF. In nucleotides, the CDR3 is TGTGCCTGCCAGTCGAATCGGGAGAGGGGCTCCTACGAGCAGTACTTC. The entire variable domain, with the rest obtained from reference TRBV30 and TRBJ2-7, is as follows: SQTIHQWPATLVQPVGSPLSLECTVEGTSNPNLYWYRQAAGRGLQLLFYSVGIGQISSEVPQNLSASRPQDRQFILSSKKLLLSDSGFYLCACQSNRERGSYEQYFGPGTRLTVT.

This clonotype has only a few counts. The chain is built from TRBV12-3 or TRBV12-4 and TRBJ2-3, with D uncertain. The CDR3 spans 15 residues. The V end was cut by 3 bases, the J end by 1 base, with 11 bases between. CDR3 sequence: CASSFRSPGTDTQYF. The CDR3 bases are TGTGCCAGCAGTTTCCGGTCGCCAGGCACAGATACGCAGTATTTT.

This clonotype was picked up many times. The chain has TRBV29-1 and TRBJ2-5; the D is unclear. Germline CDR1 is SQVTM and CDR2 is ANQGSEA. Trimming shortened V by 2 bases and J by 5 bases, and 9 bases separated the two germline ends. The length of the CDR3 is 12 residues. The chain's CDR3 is CSVEWHPETQYF. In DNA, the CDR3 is TGCAGCGTTGAATGGCACCCCGAGACCCAGTACTTC.

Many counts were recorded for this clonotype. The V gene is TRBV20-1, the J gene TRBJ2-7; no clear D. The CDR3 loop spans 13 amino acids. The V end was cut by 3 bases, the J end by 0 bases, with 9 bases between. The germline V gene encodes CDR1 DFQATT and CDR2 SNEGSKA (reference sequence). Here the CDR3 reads CSASARFSYEQYF. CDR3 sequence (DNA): TGCAGTGCTAGTGCCAGGTTCTCCTACGAGCAGTACTTC.

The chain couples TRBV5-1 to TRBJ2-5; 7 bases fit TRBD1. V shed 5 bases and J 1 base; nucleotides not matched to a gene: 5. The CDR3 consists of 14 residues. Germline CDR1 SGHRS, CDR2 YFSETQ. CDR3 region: CASSNTGVQETQYF. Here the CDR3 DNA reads TGCGCCAGCAGTAATACAGGGGTCCAAGAGACCCAGTACTTC.

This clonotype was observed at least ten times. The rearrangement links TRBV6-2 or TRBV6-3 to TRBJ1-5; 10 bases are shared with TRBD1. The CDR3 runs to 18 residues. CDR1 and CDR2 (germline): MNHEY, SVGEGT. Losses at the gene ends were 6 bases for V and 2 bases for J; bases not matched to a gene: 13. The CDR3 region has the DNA TGTGCCAGCAGCCGCCGGGACAGGGGTACAAAGGGCAATCAGCCCCAGCATTTT. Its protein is CASSRRDRGTKGNQPQHF.

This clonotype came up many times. CDR3 coding DNA: TGTGCCAGCAGCTACCTGGGCGGGGCGCCCCAGCATTTT. The encoded protein is CASSYLGGAPQHF. The V and J genes are TRBV27 and TRBJ1-5; the D gene is possibly TRBD1 (5 bases). This CDR3 is 13 amino acids long. Germline values: CDR1 MNHEY, CDR2 SMNVEV (reference sequence). V lost 6 bases and J lost 9, with 15 bases in between.